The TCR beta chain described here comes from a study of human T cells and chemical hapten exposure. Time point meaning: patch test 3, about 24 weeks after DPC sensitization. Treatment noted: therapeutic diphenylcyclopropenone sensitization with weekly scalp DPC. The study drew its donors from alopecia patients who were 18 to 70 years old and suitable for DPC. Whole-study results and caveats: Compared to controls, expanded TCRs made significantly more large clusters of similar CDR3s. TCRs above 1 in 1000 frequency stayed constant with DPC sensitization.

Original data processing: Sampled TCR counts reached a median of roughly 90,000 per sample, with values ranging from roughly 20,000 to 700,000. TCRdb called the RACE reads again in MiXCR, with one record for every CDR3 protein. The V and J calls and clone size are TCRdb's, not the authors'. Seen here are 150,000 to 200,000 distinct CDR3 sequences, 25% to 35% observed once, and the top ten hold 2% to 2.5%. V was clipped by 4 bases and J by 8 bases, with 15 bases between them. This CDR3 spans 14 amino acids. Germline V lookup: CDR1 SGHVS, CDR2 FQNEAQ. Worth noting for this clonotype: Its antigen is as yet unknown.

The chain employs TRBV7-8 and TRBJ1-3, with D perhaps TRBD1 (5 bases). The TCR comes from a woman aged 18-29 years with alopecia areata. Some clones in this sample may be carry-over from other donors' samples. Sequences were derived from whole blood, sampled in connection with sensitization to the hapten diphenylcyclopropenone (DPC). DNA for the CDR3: TGTGCCAGCAGCTCACACGGGGCCGGGGACACCATATATTTT. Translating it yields CASSSHGAGDTIYF.